This T cell receptor beta chain was found in a study of cytomegalovirus exposure and HLA in healthy donors. The PCR used 60 Vbeta and 13 Jbeta primers. Only in-frame clones appear in the TCRdb table, and some are missing; sequencing was by immunoSEQ multiplex PCR. The profile shows fewer than 90,000 clones, about 75% of them singletons. CDR1 is SGDLS, CDR2 YYNGEE, per germline. The CDR3 extends over 15 amino acids. J gave up 6 bases and V 0 bases, and 2 bases lay outside the gene matches. The rearrangement joins TRBV9 to TRBJ2-1, with 11 bases lining up with TRBD2. Material for sequencing was PBMCs. This receptor was obtained from a man aged 30 to 45 in good health and CMV-seropositive. CDR3 protein: CASSVGLAGGNEQFF. Written as DNA, the CDR3 is TGTGCCAGCAGCGTAGGGCTAGCGGGGGGCAATGAGCAGTTCTTC.